This T cell receptor (beta chain) emerged from a study of Graves' ophthalmopathy and Graves' hyperthyroidism. RNA transcripts provided the template for amplifying TCR beta CDR3 regions. The first round was an RT-PCR with HTBI primers, and the second round was a multiplex PCR. TCRdb called the multiplex PCR reads again in MiXCR, with one record for every CDR3 protein. The sample yields 150,000 or so distinct CDR3 sequences, under 45% seen once. Patients were diagnosed from clinical symptoms, serum thyroxine, TRAb, thyroid ultrasound and orbital computed tomography. The table lists this clonotype with many counts. The sequenced material came from peripheral blood. The TCR comes from a man aged 30 to 39 with Graves' ophthalmopathy.

Written as DNA, the CDR3 is TGTGCCAGCTCACCAGGCGGCAGCGGGAGGAGCTCCTACGAGCAGTACTTC. Protein: CASSPGGSGRSSYEQYF. The chain joins TRBV18 to TRBJ2-7; 9 bases fit TRBD2. This CDR3 has 17 residues. Per germline, CDR1 KGHSH and CDR2 LQKENI. The V and J ends lost 2 bases and 0 bases, in that order; junction bases with no gene match: 8. Drawing the rest from reference TRBV18 and TRBJ2-7, the complete variable domain is NAGVMQNPRHLVRRRGQEARLRCSPMKGHSHVYWYRQLPEEGLKFMVYLQKENIIDESGMPKERFSAEFPKEGPSILRIQQVVRGDSAAYFCASSPGGSGRSSYEQYFGPGTRLTVT.